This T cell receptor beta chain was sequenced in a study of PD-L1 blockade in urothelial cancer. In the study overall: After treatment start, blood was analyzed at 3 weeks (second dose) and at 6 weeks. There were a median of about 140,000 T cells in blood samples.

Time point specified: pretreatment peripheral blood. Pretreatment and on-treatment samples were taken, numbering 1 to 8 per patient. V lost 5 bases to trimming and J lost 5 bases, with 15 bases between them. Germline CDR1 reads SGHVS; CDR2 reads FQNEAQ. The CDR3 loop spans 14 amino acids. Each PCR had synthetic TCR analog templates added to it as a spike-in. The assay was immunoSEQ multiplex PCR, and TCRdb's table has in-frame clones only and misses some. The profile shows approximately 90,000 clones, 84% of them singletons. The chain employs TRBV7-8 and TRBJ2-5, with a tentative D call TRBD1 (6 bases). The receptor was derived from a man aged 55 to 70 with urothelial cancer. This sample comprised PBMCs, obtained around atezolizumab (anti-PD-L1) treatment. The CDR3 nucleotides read TGTGCCAGCAGCGCATCACAGGGCCGGGAGACCCAGTACTTC. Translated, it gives CASSASQGRETQYF. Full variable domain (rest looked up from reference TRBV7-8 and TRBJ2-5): GAGVSQSPRYKVAKRGQDVALRCDPISGHVSLFWYQQALGQGPEFLTYFQNEAQLDKSGLPSDRFFAERPEGSVSTLKIQRTQQEDSAVYLCASSASQGRETQYFGPGTRLLVL.